This entry is about one T cell receptor beta chain. V lost 2 bases and J lost 4, with 5 bases in between. The CDR3 runs 12 residues. Germline V gene lookup returns CDR1 GTSNPN and CDR2 SVGIG (reference sequence). Some clones are missing from TCRdb's copy, which holds only in-frame ones; the method was immunoSEQ multiplex PCR. The data contain 130,000 or so clones, about 93% of them singletons. This record belongs to a study of control samples from healthy donors and cancer patients. The clonotype was recovered from a man in his 60s with colorectal cancer. Source material: PBMCs. J is TRBJ2-2 and V is TRBV30; D uncertain. The CDR3 protein is CAWSWSTGELFF. Written as DNA, the CDR3 is TGTGCCTGGAGTTGGTCCACCGGGGAGCTGTTTTTT.